Below, 3 T cell receptor beta chains from the same sample are listed, as sequenced in a study of blood T cell repertoires in COVID-19 (dated by TCRdb to about 2020). The method was the immunoSEQ multiplex PCR assay. As stored in TCRdb, this immuneACCESS dataset retains in-frame rearrangements with V and J assigned. A fraction of the clones does not appear; measured against another copy, unresolved V genes explain less than half of the discrepancy, and the remainder lacks a known reason. Counted in this sample were 60,000 to 75,000 clones; 90% to 95% of them appeared once. Of the sample, 7.3% is held by the ten largest clones. Source material: peripheral blood. All receptors come from a man aged 35 to 55 with COVID-19, enrolled during active disease.

The genes are TRBV13 and TRBJ1-2; weak D call: TRBD1 (6 bases). Trimming stripped 5 bases from V and 8 bases from J, with 15 bases between. The germline V gene encodes CDR1 PRHDT and CDR2 FYEKMQ (reference sequence). The CDR3 runs to 13 residues. For the CDR3, the DNA is TGTGCCAGCAGCCCAGGGGTTTTAGAGGGCTACACCTTC. Translation: CASSPGVLEGYTF.

This chain joins TRBV28 and TRBJ2-5; 7 bases map to TRBD2. V trimming: 6 bases; J trimming: 4 bases; junction bases outside the gene matches: 5. This CDR3 is 13 amino acids long. Germline CDR1 and CDR2: MDHEN and SYDVKM. The CDR3 is CASREGRGETQYF. The DNA of the CDR3 is TGTGCCAGCAGGGAGGGGAGGGGAGAGACCCAGTACTTC.

The V gene is TRBV5-6, the J gene TRBJ1-1, with unresolved D. V was shortened by 0 bases and J by 5 bases, with 11 bases between the two germline ends. Germline V CDR1 and CDR2: SGHDT, YYEEEE. The CDR3 runs to 14 residues. The CDR3 region has the DNA TGTGCCAGCAGCTTGGGGGAGGGTATAACTGAAGCTTTCTTT. Protein product: CASSLGEGITEAFF.